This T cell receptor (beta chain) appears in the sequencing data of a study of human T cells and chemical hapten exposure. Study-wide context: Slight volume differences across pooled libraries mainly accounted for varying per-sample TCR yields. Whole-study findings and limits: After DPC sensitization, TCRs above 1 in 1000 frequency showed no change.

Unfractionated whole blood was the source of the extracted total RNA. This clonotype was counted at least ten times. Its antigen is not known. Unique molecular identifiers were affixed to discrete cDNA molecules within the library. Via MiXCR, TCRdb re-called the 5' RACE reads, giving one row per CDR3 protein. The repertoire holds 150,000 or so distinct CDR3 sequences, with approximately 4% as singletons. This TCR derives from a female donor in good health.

Here the CDR3 DNA reads TGTGCCAGCAGTTACAGGGGTAATGAAAAACTGTTTTTT. It codes for CASSYRGNEKLFF. This chain connects TRBV6-6 to TRBJ1-4, with D perhaps matching TRBD1 (5 bases). This CDR3 is built from 13 residues. Per germline, CDR1 MNHNY and CDR2 SVGAGI (reference sequence). The V gene lost 2 bases and the J gene lost 4 bases, with 5 bases spanning the gap.